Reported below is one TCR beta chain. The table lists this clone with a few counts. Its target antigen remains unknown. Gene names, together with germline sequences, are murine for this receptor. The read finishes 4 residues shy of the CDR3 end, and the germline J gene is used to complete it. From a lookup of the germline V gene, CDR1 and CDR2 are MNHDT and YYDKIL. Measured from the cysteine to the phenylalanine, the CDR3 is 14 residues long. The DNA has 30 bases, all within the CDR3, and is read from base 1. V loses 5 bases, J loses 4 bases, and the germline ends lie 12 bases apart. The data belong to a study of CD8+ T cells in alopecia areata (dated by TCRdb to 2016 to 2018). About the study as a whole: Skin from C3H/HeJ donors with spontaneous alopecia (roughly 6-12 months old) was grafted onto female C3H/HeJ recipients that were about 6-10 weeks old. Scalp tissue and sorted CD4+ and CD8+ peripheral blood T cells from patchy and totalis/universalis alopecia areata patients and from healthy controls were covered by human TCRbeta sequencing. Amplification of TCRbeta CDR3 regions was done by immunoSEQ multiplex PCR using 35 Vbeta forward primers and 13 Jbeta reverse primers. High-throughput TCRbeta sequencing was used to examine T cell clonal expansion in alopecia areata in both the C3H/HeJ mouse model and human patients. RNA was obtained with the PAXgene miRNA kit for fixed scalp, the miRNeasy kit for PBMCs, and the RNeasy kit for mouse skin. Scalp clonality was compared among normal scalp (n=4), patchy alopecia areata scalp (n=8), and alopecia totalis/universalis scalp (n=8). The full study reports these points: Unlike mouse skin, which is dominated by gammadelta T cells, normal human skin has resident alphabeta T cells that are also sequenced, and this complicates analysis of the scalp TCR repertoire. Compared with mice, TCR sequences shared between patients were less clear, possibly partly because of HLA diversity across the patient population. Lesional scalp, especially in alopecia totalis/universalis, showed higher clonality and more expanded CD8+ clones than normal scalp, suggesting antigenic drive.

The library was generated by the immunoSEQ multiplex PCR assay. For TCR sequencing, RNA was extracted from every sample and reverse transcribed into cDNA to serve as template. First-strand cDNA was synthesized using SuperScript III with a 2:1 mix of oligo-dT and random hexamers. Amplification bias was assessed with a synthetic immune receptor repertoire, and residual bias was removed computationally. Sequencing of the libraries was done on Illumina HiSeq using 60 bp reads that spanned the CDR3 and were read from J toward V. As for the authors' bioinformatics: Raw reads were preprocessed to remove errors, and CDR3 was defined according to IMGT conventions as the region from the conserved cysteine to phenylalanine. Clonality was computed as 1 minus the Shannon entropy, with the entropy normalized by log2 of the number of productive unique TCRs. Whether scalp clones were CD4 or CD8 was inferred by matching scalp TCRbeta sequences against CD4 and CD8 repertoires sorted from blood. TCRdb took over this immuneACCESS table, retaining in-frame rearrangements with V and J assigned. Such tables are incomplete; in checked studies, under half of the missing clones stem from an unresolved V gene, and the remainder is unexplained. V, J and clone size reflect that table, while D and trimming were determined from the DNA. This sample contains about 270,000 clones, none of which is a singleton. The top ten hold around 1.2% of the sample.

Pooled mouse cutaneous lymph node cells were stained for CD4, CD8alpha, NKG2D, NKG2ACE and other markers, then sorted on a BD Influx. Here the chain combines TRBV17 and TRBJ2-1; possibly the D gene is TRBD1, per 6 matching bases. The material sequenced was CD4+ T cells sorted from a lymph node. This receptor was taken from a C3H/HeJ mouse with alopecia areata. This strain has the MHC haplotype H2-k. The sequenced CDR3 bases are TGTGCTAGCAGTCTCCGGGACAAATATGCT. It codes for CASSLRDKYA. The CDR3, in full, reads CASSLRDKYAEQFF.